The clone carrying this TCR beta chain was seen only once. In the original processing: Estimates of nucleated cell counts were drawn from the amplification of reference gene primers. Only in-frame clones appear in the TCRdb table, and some are missing; sequencing was by immunoSEQ multiplex PCR. V and J calls plus clone size are reproduced from that table; the DNA served to infer D and trimming. The sample records over 80,000 clones, approximately 82% being singletons. This sample was taken from a study of blood T cell repertoires in COVID-19. Whole-study context: Some COVID-19 samples were acute and others convalescent; all came from the United States, Italy and Spain. Nucleic acid was either cDNA or gDNA, and it came from T cells, B-cell-depleted T cells, or PBMCs.

V lost 2 bases and J lost 3, with 14 bases in between. The CDR3 covers 15 residues. Germline CDR1 is LGHNA and CDR2 is YNFKEQ. This TCR came from a woman aged 55-69 years with acute or convalescent COVID-19. This chain connects TRBV4-2 to TRBJ2-7; D not resolved. What was sequenced was peripheral blood. CDR3 in amino acids: CASSQRLESFYEQYF. CDR3 DNA: TGTGCCAGCAGCCAACGCTTGGAGAGTTTCTACGAGCAGTACTTC.